These 28 T cell receptor beta chains were all obtained from the same sample, sequenced in a study of shared clonotypes between healthy human individuals. This table comes from immunoSEQ multiplex PCR, and its TCRdb copy is limited to in-frame clones, with some not included. The sample has more than 2 million clones, 85% to 95% seen once. The specimen sequenced was naive CD4+ T cells sorted from blood. The sample's subset: CD45RA+ positively selected. These receptors were collected from a man aged 18 to 35 in good health.

The chain carries TRBV4-1 and TRBJ1-5, with no clear D. Trimming removed 0 bases from V and 1 base from J, with 16 bases in between. The CDR3 loop spans 18 amino acids. CDR1 and CDR2 from the germline V gene are MGHRA and YSYEKL. The CDR3 DNA is TGCGCCAGCAGCCAAGATCCCGGCAGCACGGCGAGCAATCAGCCCCAGCATTTT. This gives the protein CASSQDPGSTASNQPQHF.

The chain combines TRBV9 with TRBJ1-6; possibly TRBD1 for D (6 bases). The CDR3 extends over 16 amino acids. Trimming took off 2 bases at V and 10 bases at J, with 19 bases between the two ends. CDR1 SGDLS and CDR2 YYNGEE come from the germline V gene. CDR3 amino acids: CASSVSLQGAGSPLHF. CDR3 coding DNA: TGTGCCAGCAGCGTGAGCTTACAGGGTGCCGGATCACCCCTCCACTTT.

The table lists this clone with a count of one. The V gene is TRBV5-1, the J gene TRBJ1-2, with D unclear. Germline V lookup: CDR1 SGHRS, CDR2 YFSETQ. V dropped 3 bases and J dropped 0 bases, with 6 bases sitting between them. There are 13 residues in the CDR3. The CDR3: CASSYGTNYGYTF. As DNA, the CDR3 is TGCGCCAGCAGCTACGGGACTAACTATGGCTACACCTTC.

The V and J genes are TRBV18 and TRBJ2-3; D is uncertain. Trimming left V 0 bases short and J 6 bases short, with 10 bases between. The CDR3 is 14 residues long. Looked up from germline, CDR1 is KGHSH and CDR2 is LQKENI. The CDR3 loop is CASSPPRKSDTQYF. CDR3 DNA: TGTGCCAGCTCACCACCGCGTAAAAGCGATACGCAGTATTTT.

Worth noting for this clone: The same CDR3 can be traced to other DNA sequences in this sample. This chain uses TRBV28 with TRBJ2-3; the D is unclear. In germline, CDR1 is MDHEN, CDR2 SYDVKM. This CDR3 has 12 amino acids. V was clipped by 6 bases and J by 5 bases, with 9 bases between them. The CDR3 DNA reads as TGTGCCAGCAGCCCCCCCCTAGATACGCAGTATTTT. Translation gives CASSPPLDTQYF.

To note about this clone: Other DNA sequences in the sample encode the same CDR3. The chain joins TRBV6-1 to TRBJ2-7, with D possibly being TRBD1 (5 bases). Trimming left V 6 bases short and J 3 bases short, with 9 bases between. Looked up from germline, CDR1 is MNHNS and CDR2 is SASEGT. This CDR3 spans 12 amino acids. CDR3 sequence: CASRLDSYEQYF. DNA for the CDR3: TGTGCCAGCAGACTCGACAGCTACGAGCAGTACTTC.

As concerns this clone: The same CDR3 also results from other DNA sequences found in this sample. This sequence joins TRBV7-2 and TRBJ2-5; 10 nucleotides match TRBD2. Per germline, CDR1 SGHTA and CDR2 FQGNSA. The CDR3 is 15 amino acids. V lost 1 base, J lost 1 base, and 0 bases stayed unmatched. CDR3: CASSLGLAGQETQYF. CDR3 bases: TGTGCCAGCAGCTTAGGACTAGCGGGCCAAGAGACCCAGTACTTC.

The rearrangement uses TRBV19 and TRBJ1-2; D is perhaps TRBD1 (5 bases). This CDR3 is built from 14 residues. Germline lookup yields CDR1 LNHDA and CDR2 SQIVND (reference sequence). The germline V and J ends were trimmed by 6 bases and 2 bases, with 13 bases remaining between them. The CDR3 DNA sequence: TGTGCCAGTAGCCCGGGACCGGGAAACTATGGCTACACCTTC. Translation: CASSPGPGNYGYTF.

This chain joins TRBV5-1 and TRBJ2-2, with a tentative D call TRBD1 (5 bases). The V end lost 0 bases, the J end lost 4 bases, and 7 bases lay between the germline ends. Germline V gene data show CDR1 as SGHRS and CDR2 as YFSETQ. The CDR3 length is 14 residues. The CDR3: CASSLATVTGELFF. DNA for the CDR3: TGCGCCAGCAGCTTGGCGACAGTCACCGGGGAGCTGTTTTTT.

V and J are TRBV6-1 and TRBJ2-7; D may be TRBD1 (6 bases). The CDR3 has 14 amino acids. V gave up 1 base and J gave up 4 bases, with 11 bases separating them. Germline loops: CDR1 MNHNS, CDR2 SASEGT. The CDR3 coding sequence is TGTGCCAGCAGTGAAGGAGGGACAAGATACGAGCAGTACTTC. As protein: CASSEGGTRYEQYF.

Worth noting for this clone: Other nucleotide sequences from this sample produce the same CDR3. The V call is TRBV5-1, the J call TRBJ1-4; D is uncertain. Germline lookup yields CDR1 SGHRS and CDR2 YFSETQ. The V gene lost 0 bases and the J gene lost 4 bases, with 7 bases spanning the gap. This CDR3 region has 14 residues. The CDR3 loop reads CASSLDSRNEKLFF. CDR3 in DNA: TGCGCCAGCAGCTTGGACAGCCGTAATGAAAAACTGTTTTTT.

The rearrangement uses TRBV6-5 and TRBJ2-7, with D perhaps matching TRBD2 (6 bases). The CDR3 length is 13 residues. Trimming cost V 6 bases and J 6 bases, with 15 bases left between them. CDR1 is MNHEY, CDR2 SVGAGI, per germline. The CDR3 sequence is CASSLLLAGEQYF. In DNA, the CDR3 is TGTGCCAGCAGCCTACTACTAGCCGGCGAGCAGTACTTC.

The gene calls are TRBV19 and TRBJ2-7, with a possible D match to TRBD1 (6 bases). There are 13 residues in the CDR3. Germline V lookup: CDR1 LNHDA, CDR2 SQIVND (reference sequence). V was clipped by 3 bases and J by 3 bases, with 9 bases between them. CDR3 in DNA: TGTGCCAGTAGTATCGGACAGCACTACGAGCAGTACTTC. It codes for CASSIGQHYEQYF.

The chain combines TRBV5-1 with TRBJ2-3; 12 bases align to TRBD2. The germline CDR1 and CDR2 sequences are SGHRS and YFSETQ. Germline trimming cut 4 bases from V and 4 bases from J; bases unmatched to any gene: 7. The length of the CDR3 is 16 residues. The DNA for the CDR3 is TGCGCCAGCAGCGCCCAGACTAGCGGGAGTTCAGATACGCAGTATTTT. Its protein is CASSAQTSGSSDTQYF.

The chain has TRBV25-1 and TRBJ2-7; maybe TRBD1 (7 bases). V was pared by 6 bases and J by 6 bases, with 18 bases between. The germline V gene has CDR1 MGHDK and CDR2 SYGVNS. The CDR3 length is 14 residues. The DNA of the CDR3 is TGTGCCAGCAGAAACCTATACAGGGGAGGCGAGCAGTACTTC. As protein: CASRNLYRGGEQYF.

The table lists this clone with a count of one. The junction does not match germline at one end; this may be a read error. The J gene is TRBJ2-7, the V gene TRBV18, with TRBD1 matching over 7 bases. The CDR3 contains 13 residues. Germline CDR1 and CDR2: KGHSH and LQKENI. Here the CDR3 reads CASSPQGFDEQYF. In nucleotides, the CDR3 is TGTGCCAGCTCGCCACAGGGGTTCGACGAGCAGTACTTC. The variable domain in full, with the rest retrieved from reference TRBV18 and TRBJ2-7, is NAGVMQNPRHLVRRRGQEARLRCSPMKGHSHVYWYRQLPEEGLKFMVYLQKENIIDESGMPKERFSAEFPKEGPSILRIQQVVRGDSAAYFCASSPQGFDEQYFGPGTRLTVT.

The chain's CDR3 is CASSLTGTSNNEQFF. CDR3 in DNA: TGTGCCAGCAGCTTAACTGGGACTTCCAACAATGAGCAGTTCTTC. The chain carries TRBV7-2 and TRBJ2-1, with D tentatively TRBD2 (6 bases). The CDR3 loop spans 15 amino acids. Per germline, CDR1 SGHTA and CDR2 FQGNSA. V was pared by 2 bases and J by 5 bases, with 13 bases between.

The V gene is TRBV6-6, the J gene TRBJ1-6; D remains ambiguous. The CDR3 is 12 amino acids. V was clipped by 11 bases and J by 8 bases, with 13 bases between them. CDR1 MNHNY and CDR2 SVGAGI come from the germline V gene (reference sequence). The CDR3 protein is CAGRESDSPLHF. Here the CDR3 DNA reads TGTGCCGGTCGGGAATCGGATTCACCCCTCCACTTT.

The chain employs TRBV9 and TRBJ1-4; D perhaps matches TRBD1 (5 bases). V lost 2 bases and J lost 3, with 11 bases in between. The CDR3 contains 15 residues. CDR1 and CDR2 (germline): SGDLS, YYNGEE. CDR3 DNA sequence: TGTGCCAGCAGCGTTTCCGGGGCAGCTAATGAAAAACTGTTTTTT. This codes for CASSVSGAANEKLFF.

As for this clone: This sample includes further DNA sequences coding for the same CDR3. The V and J genes are TRBV5-4 and TRBJ2-5; 8 nucleotides match TRBD2. Trimming at V came to 2 bases and at J to 4 bases, leaving 4 bases not matched to a gene. The CDR3 extends over 14 amino acids. Per the germline V gene, CDR1 is SGHNT and CDR2 is YYREEE (reference sequence). CDR3 nucleotides: TGTGCCAGCAGCTTAGGACTAGCTGGAGAGACCCAGTACTTC. It specifies CASSLGLAGETQYF.

The chain combines TRBV19 with TRBJ2-1; 12 nucleotides line up with TRBD1. The V segment lost 7 bases and the J segment 7 bases; nucleotides outside the gene matches: 5. Per the germline V gene, CDR1 is LNHDA and CDR2 is SQIVND (reference sequence). The CDR3 is made up of 14 amino acids. The CDR3 here is CASKPGQGANEQFF. CDR3 coding DNA: TGTGCCAGTAAGCCGGGACAGGGGGCTAATGAGCAGTTCTTC.

The chain is built from TRBV7-8 and TRBJ2-7; 10 nucleotides match TRBD2. The CDR3 loop spans 15 amino acids. Germline CDR1 SGHVS, CDR2 FQNEAQ. Losses at the gene ends were 3 bases for V and 2 bases for J; bases not matched to a gene: 4. CDR3 DNA: TGTGCCAGCAGCTTTGGGACTAGCGCGGCCTACGAGCAGTACTTC. It yields the protein CASSFGTSAAYEQYF.

The rearrangement uses TRBV6-5 and TRBJ1-1; no definite D call. V gave up 5 bases and J gave up 0 bases, with 7 bases separating them. This CDR3 has 13 amino acids. Looked up from germline, CDR1 is MNHEY and CDR2 is SVGAGI. Here the CDR3 reads CASSPVMNTEAFF. In DNA form, the CDR3 reads TGTGCCAGCAGTCCAGTCATGAACACTGAAGCTTTCTTT.

V gene TRBV28 combines with J gene TRBJ1-2; TRBD1 matches 7 bases. CDR1 is MDHEN, CDR2 SYDVKM, per germline. The trim removed 1 base at V and 4 bases at J, leaving 9 bases unmatched. The CDR3 loop spans 16 amino acids. Here the CDR3 DNA reads TGTGCCAGCAGTTTATCAAGGCGGGACAGTGGCTATGGCTACACCTTC. This sequence encodes CASSLSRRDSGYGYTF.

The CDR3 loop reads CASSVAGANEQFF. The CDR3 coding sequence is TGTGCCAGCAGCGTAGCAGGGGCTAATGAGCAGTTCTTC. The gene calls are TRBV9 and TRBJ2-1, with a weak D call TRBD1 (6 bases). The CDR3 runs to 13 residues. Germline loops: CDR1 SGDLS, CDR2 YYNGEE. V lost 0 bases, J lost 7 bases, and 8 bases lay in between.

The chain couples TRBV27 to TRBJ1-2; D is possibly TRBD1 (6 bases). V lost 3 bases, J lost 6 bases, and 14 bases lay in between. Germline CDR1 and CDR2: MNHEY and SMNVEV (reference sequence). The CDR3 covers 14 residues. This CDR3 is CASSFFGQTNGYTF. The CDR3 coding sequence is TGTGCCAGCAGTTTTTTTGGACAGACGAATGGCTACACCTTC.

V gene TRBV10-3 combines with J gene TRBJ2-7; D uncertain. The CDR3 contains 15 residues. V was shortened by 4 bases and J by 2 bases, with 15 bases between the two germline ends. Germline V CDR1 and CDR2: ENHRY, SYGVKD. CDR3 coding DNA: TGTGCCATCAGTGGGGCCCTTGTGAGTGCCTACGAGCAGTACTTC. Translating it yields CAISGALVSAYEQYF.

There are a few counts of this clone. The CDR3: CAISEEQETQYF. Written as DNA, the CDR3 is TGTGCCATCAGTGAGGAACAAGAGACCCAGTACTTC. The chain is built from TRBV10-3 and TRBJ2-5; no clear D. This CDR3 comprises 12 residues. Per the germline V gene, CDR1 is ENHRY and CDR2 is SYGVKD. Deletions cut 2 bases from V and 2 bases from J, with 3 bases between.